This TCR beta chain appears in the sequencing data of a study of blood T cell repertoires in COVID-19. The CDR3 is 15 amino acids. After removal of 6 bases from V and 2 bases from J, the junction contained 5 bases not matched to a gene. The germline CDR1 and CDR2 sequences are SGHAT and FQNNGV. Sequenced by immunoSEQ multiplex PCR; TCRdb stores in-frame clones only, minus some. The sample contains roughly 68,000 clones, approximately 79% of which appear only once. This clone was observed a handful of times. The chain recombines TRBV11-2 with TRBJ2-7; the match to TRBD2 covers 12 bases. This receptor was obtained from a man at least 80 years old with active COVID-19. The sequenced sample was peripheral blood. CDR3 sequence: CASSILAGGPYEQYF. As DNA, the CDR3 is TGTGCCAGCAGTATACTAGCGGGGGGACCCTACGAGCAGTACTTC. The variable domain in full, with the rest retrieved from reference TRBV11-2 and TRBJ2-7, is EAGVAQSPRYKIIEKRQSVAFWCNPISGHATLYWYQQILGQGPKLLIQFQNNGVVDDSQLPKDRFSAERLKGVDSTLKIQPAKLEDSAVYLCASSILAGGPYEQYFGPGTRLTVT.